The clone carrying this T cell receptor (beta chain) was recorded many times. No antigen is known for it. The data are from a study of T cells after yellow fever vaccination. TCRdb reanalysed the 5' RACE reads using MiXCR and keeps one entry per CDR3 protein. In the table there are 110,000 or so distinct CDR3 sequences, 7.2% of which are singletons. Points from the study as a whole: Reappearing after the booster were most of the clones from primary vaccination (roughly 95% CD4, 70% to 90% CD8).

The receptor's source is a man aged 18 to 35 who received the YFV17D yellow fever vaccine. Sequenced here: CD4+ T cells sorted from PBMCs, sampled around 45 days after the first yellow fever vaccination.

CDR3 DNA sequence: TGTGCCAGCAGCTCCCAAAGGGGTGAATACGAGCAGTACTTC. Its translation: CASSSQRGEYEQYF. The V and J genes are TRBV7-2 and TRBJ2-7; D is possibly TRBD1 (5 bases). Germline-derived CDR1 and CDR2 are SGHTA and FQGNSA. Deletions cut 4 bases from V and 4 bases from J, with 14 bases between. The CDR3 is 14 amino acids.